The present T cell receptor (beta chain) was sequenced within a study of shared clonotypes between healthy human individuals. Study-wide results and caveats: A limitation of the genetic and exposure-history diversity represented arose from few donors. The generation probabilities recorded for non-shared clonotypes fell below those of clonotypes shared by all four donors. Of the naive CD4 clonotypes, around 4.8% were shared across several donors.

CDR1 and CDR2 from the germline V gene are KGHSH and LQKENI. Trimming shortened V by 1 base and J by 2 bases, and 8 bases separated the two germline ends. This CDR3 comprises 15 residues. Caucasian adults residing in Nashville, Tennessee made up all the donors. The repertoire was sequenced with immunoSEQ multiplex PCR; TCRdb's copy has only in-frame clones and lacks some. The data hold hundreds of thousands of clones, with 97% observed a single time. Points on this clone: What it binds is unknown.

This rearrangement joins TRBV18 to TRBJ2-2; D is unclear. The source of this sequence is a woman aged 30 to 39 in good health. Sequencing was carried out using naive CD4+ T cells sorted from blood. Subset in this sample: CD45RA+ positively selected. Written as DNA, the CDR3 is TGTGCCAGCTCACCACGGTCGAGCAACACCGGGGAGCTGTTTTTT. This codes for CASSPRSSNTGELFF. The entire variable domain, with the rest obtained from reference TRBV18 and TRBJ2-2, is as follows: NAGVMQNPRHLVRRRGQEARLRCSPMKGHSHVYWYRQLPEEGLKFMVYLQKENIIDESGMPKERFSAEFPKEGPSILRIQQVVRGDSAAYFCASSPRSSNTGELFFGEGSRLTVL.